The clone carrying this T cell receptor (beta chain) was seen a few times. The sample originates from a study of naive and memory T cell subsets. Trimming shortened V by 0 bases and J by 2 bases, and 7 bases separated the two germline ends. The CDR3 sequence is 13 residues long. Germline V gene data show CDR1 as GTSNPN and CDR2 as SVGIG (reference sequence). Cells stained for CD3, CD4, CD8, CD45RA and CD27 were sorted into four subsets. Both TRBC1 and TRBC2 were covered by a beta constant-region primer of two equimolar oligonucleotides. In TCRdb, the UMI-ligation and nested PCR reads were re-called with MiXCR into one record per CDR3 protein. The sample carries about 150,000 distinct CDR3 sequences, about a sixth recorded once.

This chain uses TRBV30 with TRBJ2-5; unclear D gene. The source of this sequence is a human donor in good health. Sequencing used naive CD4+ T cells from blood. The CDR3 reads CAWSVLSQETQYF. The DNA for the CDR3 is TGTGCCTGGAGTGTACTCAGTCAAGAGACCCAGTACTTC.